The entry that follows covers one TCR beta chain sequence. The data belong to a study of blood T cell repertoires in COVID-19. Study-wide context: Samples of COVID-19 (acute and convalescent) were obtained from the United States, Italy and Spain. T cells, B-cell-depleted T cells, or PBMCs supplied cDNA or gDNA.

Trimming left V 2 bases short and J 5 bases short, with 9 bases between. In germline, CDR1 is SGHVS, CDR2 FNYEAQ. This CDR3 spans 13 amino acids. In the original processing: Reference gene primer amplification in the assay estimated nucleated cell counts. Clones were sequenced by immunoSEQ multiplex PCR, and TCRdb holds only the in-frame ones, with some missing. Clone size and V and J calls were adopted from that table, with D and trimming inferred from the DNA. The table lists over 250,000 clones, less than 90% of them singletons. The chain carries TRBV7-6 and TRBJ2-5; a possible D gene is TRBD2 (5 bases). The sequenced material came from peripheral blood. This TCR was recovered from a man aged 60 to 69 who had recovered from COVID-19. CDR3: CASSLIWRETQYF. As DNA, the CDR3 is TGTGCCAGCAGCTTAATCTGGAGGGAGACCCAGTACTTC.